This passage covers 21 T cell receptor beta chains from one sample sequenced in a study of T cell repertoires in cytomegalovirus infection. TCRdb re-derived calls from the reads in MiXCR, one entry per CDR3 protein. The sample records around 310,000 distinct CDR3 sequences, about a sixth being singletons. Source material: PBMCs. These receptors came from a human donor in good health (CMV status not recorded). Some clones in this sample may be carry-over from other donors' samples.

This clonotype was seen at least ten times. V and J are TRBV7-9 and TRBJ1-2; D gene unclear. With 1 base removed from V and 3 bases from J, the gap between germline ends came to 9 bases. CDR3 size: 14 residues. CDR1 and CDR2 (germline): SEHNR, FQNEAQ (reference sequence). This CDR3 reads CASSLGLDDYGYTF. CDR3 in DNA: TGTGCCAGCAGCTTAGGGTTGGATGACTATGGCTACACCTTC.

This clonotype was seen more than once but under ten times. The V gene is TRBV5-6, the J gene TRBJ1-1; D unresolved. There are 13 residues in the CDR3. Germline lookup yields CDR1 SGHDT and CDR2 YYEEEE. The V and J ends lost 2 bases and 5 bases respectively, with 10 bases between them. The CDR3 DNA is TGTGCCAGCAGCTTCTCAGAGGTTACTGAAGCTTTCTTT. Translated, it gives CASSFSEVTEAFF. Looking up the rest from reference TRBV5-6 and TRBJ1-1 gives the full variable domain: DAGVTQSPTHLIKTRGQQVTLRCSPKSGHDTVSWYQQALGQGPQFIFQYYEEEERQRGNFPDRFSGHQFPNYSSELNVNALLLGDSALYLCASSFSEVTEAFFGQGTRLTVV.

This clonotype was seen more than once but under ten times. CDR3 amino acids: CASSFSPGTSSTEAFF. The CDR3, as DNA: TGTGCCAGCAGCTTTTCCCCAGGGACCTCGAGCACTGAAGCTTTCTTT. The chain is built from TRBV7-9 and TRBJ1-1; tentatively, D is TRBD1 (5 bases). V lost 3 bases, J lost 4 bases, and 18 bases lay in between. This CDR3 has 16 amino acids. CDR1 SEHNR and CDR2 FQNEAQ come from the germline V gene (reference sequence).

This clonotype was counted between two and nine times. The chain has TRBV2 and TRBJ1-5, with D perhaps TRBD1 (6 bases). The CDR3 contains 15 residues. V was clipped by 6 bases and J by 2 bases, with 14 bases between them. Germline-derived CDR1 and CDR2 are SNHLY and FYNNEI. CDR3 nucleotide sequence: TGTGCCAGCAGAGAACAGGGAACGGGCAATCAGCCCCAGCATTTT. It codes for CASREQGTGNQPQHF.

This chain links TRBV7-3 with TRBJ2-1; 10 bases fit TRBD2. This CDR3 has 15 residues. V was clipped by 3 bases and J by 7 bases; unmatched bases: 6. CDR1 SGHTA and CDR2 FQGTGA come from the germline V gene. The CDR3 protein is CASSLSSGGANEQFF. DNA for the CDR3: TGTGCCAGCAGCTTGTCCAGCGGGGGGGCGAATGAGCAGTTCTTC.

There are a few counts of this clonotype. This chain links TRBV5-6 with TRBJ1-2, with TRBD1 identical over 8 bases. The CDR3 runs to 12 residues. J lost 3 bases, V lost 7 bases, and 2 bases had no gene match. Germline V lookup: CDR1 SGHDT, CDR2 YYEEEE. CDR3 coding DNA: TGTGCCAGCCGACAGGGGTACTATGGCTACACCTTC. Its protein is CASRQGYYGYTF.

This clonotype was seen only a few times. The CDR3 nucleotides read TGCAGTGCTAGAGATGAGGGGGCGAGGGATGAGCAGTTCTTC. Translated: CSARDEGARDEQFF. The chain is built from TRBV20-1 and TRBJ2-1; TRBD1 aligns across 7 bases. Unmatched junction bases numbered 7, after V lost 0 bases and J lost 8 bases. There are 14 residues in the CDR3. Germline CDR1 is DFQATT and CDR2 is SNEGSKA (reference sequence).

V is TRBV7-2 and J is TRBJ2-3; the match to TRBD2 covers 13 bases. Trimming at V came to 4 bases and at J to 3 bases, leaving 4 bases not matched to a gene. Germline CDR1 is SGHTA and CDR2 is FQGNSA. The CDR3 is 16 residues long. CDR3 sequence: CASSSMGLAGTDTQYF. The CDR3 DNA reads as TGTGCCAGCAGCTCGATGGGACTAGCGGGGACAGATACGCAGTATTTT. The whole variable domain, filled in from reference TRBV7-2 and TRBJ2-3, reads GAGVSQSPSNKVTEKGKDVELRCDPISGHTALYWYRQSLGQGLEFLIYFQGNSAPDKSGLPSDRFSAERTGGSVSTLTIQRTQQEDSAVYLCASSSMGLAGTDTQYFGPGTRLTVL.

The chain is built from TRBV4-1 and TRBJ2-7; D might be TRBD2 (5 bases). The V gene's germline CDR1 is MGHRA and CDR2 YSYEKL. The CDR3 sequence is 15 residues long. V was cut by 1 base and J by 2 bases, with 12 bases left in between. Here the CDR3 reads CASSQGGSLTYEQYF. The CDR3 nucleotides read TGCGCCAGCAGCCAAGGTGGGAGTTTAACCTACGAGCAGTACTTC.

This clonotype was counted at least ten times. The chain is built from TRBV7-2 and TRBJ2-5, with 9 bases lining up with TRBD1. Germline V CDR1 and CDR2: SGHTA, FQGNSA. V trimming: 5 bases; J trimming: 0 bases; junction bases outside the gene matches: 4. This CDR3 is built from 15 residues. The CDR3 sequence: CASSPGQGNQETQYF. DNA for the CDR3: TGTGCCAGCAGCCCGGGACAGGGAAACCAAGAGACCCAGTACTTC.

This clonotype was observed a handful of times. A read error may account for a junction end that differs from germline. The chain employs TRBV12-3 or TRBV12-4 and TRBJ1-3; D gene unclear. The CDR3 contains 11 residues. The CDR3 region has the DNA TGTGCCAGCAGTTTAGAAGGTACCAGATATTTT. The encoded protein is CASSLEGTRYF.

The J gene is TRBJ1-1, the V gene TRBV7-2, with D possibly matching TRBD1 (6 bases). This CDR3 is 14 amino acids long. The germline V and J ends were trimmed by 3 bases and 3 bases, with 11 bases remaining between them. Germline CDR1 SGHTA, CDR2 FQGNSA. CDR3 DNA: TGTGCCAGCAGCTTCGTACAGGGACACACTGAAGCTTTCTTT. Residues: CASSFVQGHTEAFF.

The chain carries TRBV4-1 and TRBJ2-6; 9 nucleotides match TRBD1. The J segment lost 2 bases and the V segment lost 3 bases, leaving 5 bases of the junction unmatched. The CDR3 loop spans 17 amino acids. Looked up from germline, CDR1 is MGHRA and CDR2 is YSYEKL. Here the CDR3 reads CASSQGQGSAGANVLTF. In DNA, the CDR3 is TGCGCCAGCAGCCAGGGACAGGGTAGCGCTGGGGCCAACGTCCTGACTTTC.

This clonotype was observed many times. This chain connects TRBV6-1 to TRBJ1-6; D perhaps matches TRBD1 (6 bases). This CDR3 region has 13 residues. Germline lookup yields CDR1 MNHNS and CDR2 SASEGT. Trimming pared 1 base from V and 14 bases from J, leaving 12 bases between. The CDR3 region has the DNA TGTGCCAGCAGTGAAGGGGACATCCCAACCCTCCACTTT. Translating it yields CASSEGDIPTLHF.

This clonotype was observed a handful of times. The DNA of the CDR3 is TGCAGTGCTAGAGATTGGGGAGGAGGCACTGAAGCTTTCTTT. This translates into CSARDWGGGTEAFF. This chain joins TRBV20-1 and TRBJ1-1; the D is unclear. The V end was cut by 0 bases, the J end by 4 bases, with 12 bases between. This CDR3 spans 14 amino acids. CDR1 is DFQATT, CDR2 SNEGSKA, per germline (reference sequence).

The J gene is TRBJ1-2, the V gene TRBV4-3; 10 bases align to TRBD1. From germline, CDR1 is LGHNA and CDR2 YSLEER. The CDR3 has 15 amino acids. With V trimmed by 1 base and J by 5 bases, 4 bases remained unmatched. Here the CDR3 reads CASSQAGQGSYGYTF. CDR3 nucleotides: TGCGCCAGCAGCCAAGCGGGACAGGGGAGTTATGGCTACACCTTC.

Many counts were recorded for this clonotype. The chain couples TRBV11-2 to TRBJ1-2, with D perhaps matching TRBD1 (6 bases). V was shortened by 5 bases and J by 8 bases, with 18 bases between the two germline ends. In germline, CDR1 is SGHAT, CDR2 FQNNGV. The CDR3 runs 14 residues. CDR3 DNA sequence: TGTGCCAGCAGCGCCAACACCAGGGGCGGGGGCTACACCTTC. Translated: CASSANTRGGGYTF. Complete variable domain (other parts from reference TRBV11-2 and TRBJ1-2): EAGVAQSPRYKIIEKRQSVAFWCNPISGHATLYWYQQILGQGPKLLIQFQNNGVVDDSQLPKDRFSAERLKGVDSTLKIQPAKLEDSAVYLCASSANTRGGGYTFGSGTRLTVV.

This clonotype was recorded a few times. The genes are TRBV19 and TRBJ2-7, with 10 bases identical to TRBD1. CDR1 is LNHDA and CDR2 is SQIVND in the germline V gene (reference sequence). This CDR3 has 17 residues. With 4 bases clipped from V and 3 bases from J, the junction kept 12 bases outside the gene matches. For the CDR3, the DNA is TGTGCCAGTAGTACCCCGACGGGGACAGGGGACAACTACGAGCAGTACTTC. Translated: CASSTPTGTGDNYEQYF.

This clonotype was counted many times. The CDR3 is CASSLGIHSEAFF. In nucleotides, the CDR3 is TGTGCCAGCAGCTTAGGGATACACTCTGAAGCTTTCTTT. This chain connects TRBV7-2 to TRBJ1-1; D not resolved. There are 13 residues in the CDR3. Trimming stripped 1 base from V and 6 bases from J, with 9 bases between. CDR1 is SGHTA and CDR2 is FQGNSA in the germline V gene. The full variable domain, rest sourced from reference TRBV7-2 and TRBJ1-1, is GAGVSQSPSNKVTEKGKDVELRCDPISGHTALYWYRQSLGQGLEFLIYFQGNSAPDKSGLPSDRFSAERTGGSVSTLTIQRTQQEDSAVYLCASSLGIHSEAFFGQGTRLTVV.

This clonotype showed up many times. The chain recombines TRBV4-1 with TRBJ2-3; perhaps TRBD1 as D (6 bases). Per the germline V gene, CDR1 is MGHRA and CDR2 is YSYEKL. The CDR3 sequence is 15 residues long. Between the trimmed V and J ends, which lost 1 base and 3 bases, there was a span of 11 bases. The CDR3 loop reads CASSQVGTKTDTQYF. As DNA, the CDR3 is TGCGCCAGCAGCCAAGTGGGGACAAAAACAGATACGCAGTATTTT.

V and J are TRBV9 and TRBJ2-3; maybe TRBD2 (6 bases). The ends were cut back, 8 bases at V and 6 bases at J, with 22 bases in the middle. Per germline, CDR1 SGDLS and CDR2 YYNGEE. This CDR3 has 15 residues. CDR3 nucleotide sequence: TGTGCCAGTGGGGACGGGACTGAAGGGTTCGATACGCAGTATTTT. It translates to CASGDGTEGFDTQYF.